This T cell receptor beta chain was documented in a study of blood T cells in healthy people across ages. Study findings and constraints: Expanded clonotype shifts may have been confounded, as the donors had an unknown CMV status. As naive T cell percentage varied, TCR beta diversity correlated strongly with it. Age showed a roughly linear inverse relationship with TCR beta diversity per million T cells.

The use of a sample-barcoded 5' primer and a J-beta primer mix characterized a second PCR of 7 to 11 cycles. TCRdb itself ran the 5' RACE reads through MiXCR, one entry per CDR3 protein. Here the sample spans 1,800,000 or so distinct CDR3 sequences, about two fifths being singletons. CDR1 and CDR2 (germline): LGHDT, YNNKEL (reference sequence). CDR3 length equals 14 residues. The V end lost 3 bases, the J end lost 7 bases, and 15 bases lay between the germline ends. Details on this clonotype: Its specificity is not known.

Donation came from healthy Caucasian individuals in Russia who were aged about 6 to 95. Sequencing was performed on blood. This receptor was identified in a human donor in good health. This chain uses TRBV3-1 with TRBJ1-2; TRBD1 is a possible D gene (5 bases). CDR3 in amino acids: CASSQVQGSIGYTF. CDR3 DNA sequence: TGTGCCAGCAGCCAGGTCCAGGGTTCGATTGGCTACACCTTC.